Listed below are T cell receptor beta chains from one sample, sequenced in a study of identical twins. TCRdb reprocessed the 5' RACE reads with MiXCR, giving one entry per CDR3 protein. The table lists some 710,000 distinct CDR3 sequences, roughly 6% of them singletons. Source material: naive T cells sorted from blood. Receptor source: a man aged 18 to 35 in good health. Each CDR3 is given with its conserved first and last residue. A D gene is named only where the DNA matches it firmly. Clone sizes are given selectively: once, few, many, or a class where the clone is expanded.

NA TRBJ2-2 many TRBV12-3/TRBV12-4 TGTGCCAGCAGGTCGGGAGTGTACACCGGGGAGCTGTTTTTT CASRSGVYTGELFF
NA TRBJ2-2 few TRBV21-1 TGTGCCAGTTCTAGGACGGACAACGCGAACACCGGGGAGCTGTTTTTT CASSRTDNANTGELFF
NA TRBJ1-2 many TRBV10-3 TGTGCCATCAGAGGGGGTCCTTCGCCTGATGGCTACACCTTC CAIRGGPSPDGYTF
NA TRBJ2-1 few TRBV6-6 TGTGCCAGCAGTTATGCGGTTAACAATGAGCAGTTCTTC CASSYAVNNEQFF
NA TRBJ2-4 many TRBV20-1 TGCAGTGCTTCACAACTAAACATTCAGTACTTC CSASQLNIQYF
TRBD1 TRBJ2-5 few TRBV5-1 TGCGCCAGCAAGAAGACCGGGACAGGGGGTAACCAAGAGACCCAGTACTTC CASKKTGTGGNQETQYF
NA TRBJ2-1 few TRBV27 TGTGCCAGCATCCCAGGGGGGCCCTACAATGAGCAGTTCTTC CASIPGGPYNEQFF
NA TRBJ1-1 many TRBV12-3/TRBV12-4 TGTGCCAGCAACTTGGGATTGGGCACTGAAGCTTTCTTT CASNLGLGTEAFF
NA TRBJ1-1 many TRBV10-3 TGTGCCATCAGGGCCAGGGGGAACACTGAAGCTTTCTTT CAIRARGNTEAFF
TRBD2 TRBJ2-1 few TRBV27 TGTGCCAGCAGACCCAATCTAGCGGGAGGGCCGAGGTTGCAGTTCTTC CASRPNLAGGPRLQFF
NA TRBJ1-6 NA TRBV7-2 TGTGCCAGCACGAGACAGAATAATTCACCCCTCCACTTT CASTRQNNSPLHF
NA TRBJ2-6 once TRBV11-2 TGTGCCAGCAGCACACACCGGAGGGGGGTCGGGGCCAACGTCCTGACTTTC CASSTHRRGVGANVLTF
NA TRBJ2-3 many TRBV30 TGTGCCTGGAGTCCCCCTGAGGATACGCAGTATTTT CAWSPPEDTQYF
TRBD1 TRBJ2-4 NA TRBV29-1 TGCAGCGGGAAGATGAGACAGGGGGCCCATGGGGACATTCAGTACTTC CSGKMRQGAHGDIQYF
TRBD1 TRBJ2-5 NA TRBV6-2/TRBV6-3 TGTGCCAGCAGAGAAACAGGGGAGGAGACCCAGTACTTC CASRETGEETQYF
TRBD2 TRBJ2-1 NA TRBV6-2/TRBV6-3 TGTGCCAGCAATTCCCGCGGGGGACTAGCGGGAGGTAATGAGCAGTTCTTC CASNSRGGLAGGNEQFF
NA TRBJ1-3 many TRBV9 TGTGCCAGCAGCGTACAGGGAGCGGGCTCTGGAAACACCATATATTTT CASSVQGAGSGNTIYF
NA TRBJ2-1 many TRBV7-3 TGTGCCAGCAGCTTAATCCCTGGGGACGAGCAGTTCTTC CASSLIPGDEQFF
NA TRBJ2-5 NA TRBV20-1 TGCAGTGCTAGAGATGCTGCACAAGAGACCCAGTACTTC CSARDAAQETQYF
NA TRBJ2-1 many TRBV20-1 TGCAGTGCTAGGCCCGGACTACCCGTCTACAATGAGCAGTTCTTC CSARPGLPVYNEQFF
TRBD2 TRBJ2-3 NA TRBV7-2 TGTGCCAGCAGCTTGGAGCGGGGAGCCACAGATACGCAGTATTTT CASSLERGATDTQYF
NA TRBJ1-3 many TRBV6-5 TGTGCCACCCAGGGGTTAGGAAACACCATATATTTT CATQGLGNTIYF
NA TRBJ2-7 NA TRBV28 TGTGCCAGCAGTTCCTCCCCCGGGTTAGGCAGCTCCTCCTACGAGCAGTACTTC CASSSSPGLGSSSYEQYF
TRBD2 TRBJ2-1 NA TRBV12-3/TRBV12-4 TGTGCCAGCAGAAGACTAGCGGTAGACTACAATGAGCAGTTCTTC CASRRLAVDYNEQFF
NA TRBJ1-2 NA TRBV7-2 TGTGCCAGCAGCTTAGAGGGACAACTCTATGGCTACACCTTC CASSLEGQLYGYTF
NA TRBJ1-5 many TRBV12-3/TRBV12-4 TGTGCCAGCACCGCTCGGAGGAGCAATCAGCCCCAGCATTTT CASTARRSNQPQHF
NA TRBJ1-1 many TRBV5-1 TGCGCCAGCAGCCTCCGGGACACTGAAGCTTTCTTT CASSLRDTEAFF
TRBD2 TRBJ2-3 many TRBV5-1 TGCGCCAGCAGGCGGAGCGGGGGCACAGATACGCAGTATTTT CASRRSGGTDTQYF
NA TRBJ2-5 many TRBV10-3 TGTGCCATCAGTTCGGTTCCCGGCAAGTCGGACGAGACCCAGTACTTC CAISSVPGKSDETQYF
TRBD2 TRBJ2-5 many TRBV29-1 TGCAGCGTTGATGAGGCTAGCGGGTTTTACTTC CSVDEASGFYF
NA TRBJ2-5 NA TRBV3-1 TGTGCCAGCACTAAGACGGGGCAGCAAGAGACCCAGTACTTC CASTKTGQQETQYF
TRBD1 TRBJ2-7 many TRBV28 TGTGCCAGCACTTACAGGGGTTGGCCTTACTACGAGCAGTACTTC CASTYRGWPYYEQYF
NA TRBJ2-1 many TRBV29-1 TGCAGCGTTGAGTTCCGGAACTACAATGAGCAGTTCTTC CSVEFRNYNEQFF
NA TRBJ2-7 few TRBV6-2/TRBV6-3 TGTGCCAGCAGGACCGCCTACGAGCAGTACTTC CASRTAYEQYF
NA TRBJ2-1 few TRBV12-5 TGTGCTAGTGGGGACTTCCCTGAGCAGTTCTTC CASGDFPEQFF
NA TRBJ2-1 few TRBV7-9 TGTGCCAGCAAAGGACACAATGAGCAGTTCTTC CASKGHNEQFF
NA TRBJ2-2 few TRBV2 TGTGCCAGCAGGATACAGGGCCCCGGGGAGCTGTTTTTT CASRIQGPGELFF
NA TRBJ1-5 many TRBV12-3/TRBV12-4 TGTGCCAGCAGTTTAGGGGAGAGCAATCAGCCCCAGCATTTT CASSLGESNQPQHF
TRBD1 TRBJ1-5 many TRBV29-1 TGCAGCGTTGAAGTAACAGGGGCCTTGGATCAGCCCCAGCATTTT CSVEVTGALDQPQHF